This T cell receptor beta chain appears in the sequencing data of a study of regulatory T cells in long-lasting Graves disease. Whole-study results and caveats: Compared with new cases, persistent Graves' patients showed reduced TCR diversity. Persistent disease showed a preference for TRBV28, TRBJ1-2 and TRBJ2-5.

Trimming left V 7 bases short and J 7 bases short, with 25 bases between. The length of the CDR3 is 17 residues. This clonotype was recorded at least ten times. Its antigen is unidentified. TCR beta libraries were built with iRepertoire HTBI primers and Arm-PCR of CDR3 regions. MiXCR, run by TCRdb on the multiplex PCR reads, gives a single entry per CDR3 protein. The sample holds 360,000 or so distinct CDR3 sequences, roughly 16% seen once. Time point given: newly diagnosed GD, antithyroid drugs for less than 3 months. PBMCs were the source of the RNA used for TCR sequencing. Another study also made use of these data, one on T cells in Graves' hyperthyroidism and ophthalmopathy. This second study says: First-round RT-PCR of the TCR CDR3 relied on the HTBI primer set.

This clonotype was obtained from a woman aged 18-35 years with Graves disease. This specimen consisted of peripheral blood mononuclear cells (PBMCs), obtained at new diagnosis, from a patient treated with antithyroid drugs. The chain links TRBV12-3 or TRBV12-4 to TRBJ2-2, with a tentative D call TRBD2 (6 bases). The CDR3 nucleotides read TGTGCCAGCAAAGAAAGAGGAGGGCCCTTAAGGGGCGGGGAGCTGTTTTTT. Protein sequence: CASKERGGPLRGGELFF.